This T cell receptor beta chain was found in a study of blood T cell repertoires in COVID-19. Germline CDR1 and CDR2: SGHVS and FNYEAQ. CDR3 length: 18 residues. V shed 0 bases and J 1 base; nucleotides not matched to a gene: 5. The protocol was immunoSEQ multiplex PCR, while the TCRdb copy is restricted to in-frame clones and leaves out a portion. The sample shows 88,000 or so clones, approximately 89% of them seen only once. The receptor's source is a man aged 50 to 59 with acute or convalescent COVID-19. Source material: peripheral blood. The rearrangement joins TRBV7-6 to TRBJ2-2; TRBD2 matches at 10 bases. The CDR3 DNA reads as TGTGCCAGCAGCTTAGCGGTGGGACTAGCGTGGAACACCGGGGAGCTGTTTTTT. Translation gives CASSLAVGLAWNTGELFF.